Presented here are 16 T cell receptor beta chains from one specimen sequenced in a study of Ad26.COV2.S vaccination and SARS-CoV-2 variants. The assay was immunoSEQ multiplex PCR, and TCRdb's table has in-frame clones only and misses some. Among 350,000 to 500,000 clones listed, about nine tenths were seen once. The treatment is: roughly 19 received Ad26.COV2.S at low or high dose, single or two shots; 5 received placebo; per-sample allocation not given. Samples were taken on day 63 after the first vaccine or placebo injection. The specimen comprised peripheral blood, sampled in a trial of Ad26.COV2.S vaccine versus placebo. The receptors were gathered from a person between 18 and 65 years old who received the Ad26.COV2.S COVID-19 vaccine or a placebo.

V usage is TRBV11-3 and J usage is TRBJ2-3, with D possibly TRBD2 on 6 matching bases. Germline CDR1 reads SGHNT; CDR2 reads YENEEA. Trimming took 1 base from V and 4 from J, leaving 12 bases between them. The CDR3 covers 15 residues. CDR3 region: CASSLAISGSDTQYF. In DNA, the CDR3 is TGTGCCAGCAGCTTAGCAATTAGCGGTTCAGATACGCAGTATTTT.

The chain uses TRBV5-6 and TRBJ1-2, with D perhaps TRBD1 (6 bases). Germline lookup yields CDR1 SGHDT and CDR2 YYEEEE. V lost 4 bases, J lost 2 bases, and 18 bases lay in between. The CDR3 contains 16 residues. CDR3 amino acids: CASSLTDRYGNYGYTF. The DNA of the CDR3 is TGTGCCAGCAGCCTTACCGACAGGTACGGGAACTATGGCTACACCTTC.

The chain uses TRBV4-2 and TRBJ1-4, with D possibly TRBD1 on 5 matching bases. This CDR3 contains 15 residues. Between the trimmed V and J ends, which lost 0 bases and 5 bases, there was a span of 10 bases. Germline V lookup: CDR1 LGHNA, CDR2 YNFKEQ. CDR3 residues: CASSQDSRQNEKLFF. Here the CDR3 DNA reads TGTGCCAGCAGCCAAGATAGTAGACAGAATGAAAAACTGTTTTTT.

V usage is TRBV19 and J usage is TRBJ2-1; a possible D gene is TRBD2 (5 bases). The CDR3 loop spans 14 amino acids. CDR1 and CDR2 from the germline V gene are LNHDA and SQIVND (reference sequence). V lost 6 bases and J 0 bases, leaving 9 bases between the germline ends. CDR3 DNA: TGTGCCAGTAGCCTCCGGGACTCCTACAATGAGCAGTTCTTC. It encodes CASSLRDSYNEQFF.

The chain recombines TRBV27 with TRBJ2-7; D is ambiguous. The CDR3 totals 14 residues. Trimming removed 5 bases from V and 0 bases from J, with 11 bases in between. Germline-derived CDR1 and CDR2 are MNHEY and SMNVEV (reference sequence). The DNA of the CDR3 is TGTGCCAGCAGTCTGAATTCCTTCTCCTACGAGCAGTACTTC. This sequence encodes CASSLNSFSYEQYF.

In its sample, this clone was seen once. The genes are TRBV9 and TRBJ2-1; 10 bases are a match to TRBD2. The germline CDR1 and CDR2 sequences are SGDLS and YYNGEE. The CDR3 covers 17 residues. V lost 3 bases to trimming and J lost 5 bases; unmatched junction nucleotides: 11. The chain's CDR3 is CASSARGSGRADNEQFF. CDR3 DNA sequence: TGTGCCAGCAGCGCCCGGGGGAGCGGGAGGGCTGACAATGAGCAGTTCTTC.

The chain uses TRBV27 and TRBJ2-1; perhaps D is TRBD1 or TRBD2 (5 bases each). The CDR3 runs to 12 residues. Deletions cut 5 bases from V and 11 bases from J, with 13 bases between. Germline CDR1 is MNHEY and CDR2 is SMNVEV (reference sequence). The CDR3 DNA is TGTGCCAGCAGTAGCTATGGGGGACAGCAGTTCTTC. This sequence encodes CASSSYGGQQFF.

The genes are TRBV3-1 (or the pseudogene TRBV3-2) and TRBJ1-1; tentative D call: TRBD1 (5 bases). The ends were cut back, 4 bases at V and 1 base at J, with 10 bases in the middle. The CDR3 is 14 residues long. CDR1 LGHDT and CDR2 YNNKEL come from the germline V gene (reference sequence). The CDR3, as DNA: TGTGCCAGCAGCCCCACGGGGCCGAACACTGAAGCTTTCTTT. Its translation: CASSPTGPNTEAFF.

The gene calls are TRBV28 and TRBJ1-2, with D hard to call. The CDR3 is 12 amino acids. The V and J ends lost 3 bases and 6 bases respectively, with 8 bases between them. The germline V gene encodes CDR1 MDHEN and CDR2 SYDVKM. The CDR3 is CASSLNYDGYTF. DNA of the CDR3: TGTGCCAGCAGTTTGAACTACGATGGCTACACCTTC.

The chain links TRBV7-3 to TRBJ1-1; perhaps TRBD1 as D (6 bases). The CDR3 runs 14 residues. From germline, CDR1 is SGHTA and CDR2 FQGTGA. Trimming cost V 5 bases and J 1 base, with 11 bases left between them. CDR3 residues: CASSKDSSNTEAFF. The DNA for the CDR3 is TGTGCCAGCAGCAAGGACAGTTCGAACACTGAAGCTTTCTTT.

The chain joins TRBV5-6 to TRBJ1-5; unclear D gene. V gave up 2 bases and J gave up 1 base, with 4 bases separating them. The CDR3 length is 13 residues. Germline V gene data show CDR1 as SGHDT and CDR2 as YYEEEE. The CDR3 nucleotides are TGTGCCAGCAGCTTTCAAAGCAATCAGCCCCAGCATTTT. Its translation is CASSFQSNQPQHF.

This chain links TRBV14 with TRBJ2-1, with TRBD2 matching 10 bases. CDR3 length: 17 amino acids. The germline gives CDR1 SGHDN, CDR2 FVKESK. The V and J ends lost 0 bases and 7 bases, in that order; junction bases with no gene match: 9. CDR3 residues: CASSQDLAASGRNEQFF. CDR3 nucleotides: TGTGCCAGCAGCCAAGACCTAGCGGCTAGCGGGAGAAATGAGCAGTTCTTC.

This chain uses TRBV29-1 with TRBJ2-1, with TRBD2 matching over 10 bases. V trimming: 4 bases; J trimming: 3 bases; junction bases outside the gene matches: 6. The germline CDR1 and CDR2 sequences are SQVTM and ANQGSEA. The CDR3 length is 15 residues. The CDR3 region is CSVAPSGRVYNEQFF. CDR3 sequence (DNA): TGCAGCGTTGCCCCTAGCGGGAGAGTCTACAATGAGCAGTTCTTC.

This rearrangement joins TRBV29-1 to TRBJ2-7; 7 nucleotides line up with TRBD2. V lost 5 bases, J lost 2 bases, and 6 bases stayed unmatched. CDR3 size: 13 residues. Per the germline V gene, CDR1 is SQVTM and CDR2 is ANQGSEA. The CDR3 nucleotides read TGCAGCGTTTCGGCGGGAGCGACCTACGAGCAGTACTTC. This encodes CSVSAGATYEQYF.

V gene TRBV28 combines with J gene TRBJ1-5, with D unresolved. The CDR3 has 12 residues. The V gene's germline CDR1 is MDHEN and CDR2 SYDVKM. Trimming removed 7 bases at V and 7 bases at J, with 11 bases between. This CDR3 reads CASTVLAQPQHF. DNA for the CDR3: TGTGCCAGCACTGTCCTGGCCCAGCCCCAGCATTTT.

V gene TRBV28 combines with J gene TRBJ2-2; 8 bases fit TRBD1. V lost 10 bases and J lost 1; bases outside the gene matches: 5. This CDR3 is 14 amino acids long. The germline gives CDR1 MDHEN, CDR2 SYDVKM. In DNA form, the CDR3 reads TGTGCCACCCCGGACAGGGAGAACACCGGGGAGCTGTTTTTT. This gives the protein CATPDRENTGELFF. The full variable domain, completed using reference TRBV28 and TRBJ2-2, is DVKVTQSSRYLVKRTGEKVFLECVQDMDHENMFWYRQDPGLGLRLIYFSYDVKMKEKGDIPEGYSVSREKKERFSLILESASTNQTSMYLCATPDRENTGELFFGEGSRLTVL.